This T cell receptor (beta chain) is from a study of blood T cells in healthy people across ages. The authors ran a second PCR of 7 to 11 cycles using a sample-barcoded 5' primer and a J-beta primer mix. TCRdb redid the calling of the 5' RACE reads with MiXCR, one entry per CDR3 protein. The table has over a million distinct CDR3 sequences, approximately 25% seen once. There are a few counts of this clonotype. This CDR3 spans 15 amino acids. V was pared by 5 bases and J by 4 bases, with 18 bases between. Germline-derived CDR1 and CDR2 are MNHEY and SVGAGI. The data also belong to a second study, concerning T cells of mothers and their children. From that study: According to the study, all extracted RNA entered cDNA synthesis at around 1.6 ug per 15 ul. Mother-child pairs who were related displayed a slightly higher overlap than unrelated pairs, a difference that was non-significant.

The sequence was obtained from a girl aged 2 to 9 in good health. The specimen was blood. The V and J genes are TRBV6-5 and TRBJ2-7; tentatively, D is TRBD2 (5 bases). For the CDR3, the DNA is TGTGCCAGCAGTCTATATGTTGGGAGTGAGTACGAGCAGTACTTC. Protein: CASSLYVGSEYEQYF.